The clone carrying this TCR beta chain was recorded a few times. Use of 60 Vbeta and 13 Jbeta primers characterized the PCR. This table comes from immunoSEQ multiplex PCR, and its TCRdb copy is limited to in-frame clones, with some not included. The sample contains around 120,000 clones, approximately 80% of which appear only once. This record belongs to a study of cytomegalovirus exposure and HLA in healthy donors. CDR1 and CDR2 (germline): MNHNY, SVGAGI (reference sequence). This CDR3 is 14 amino acids long. V was trimmed by 5 bases and J by 0 bases, leaving 5 bases between them. Sequencing input: PBMCs. V usage is TRBV6-6 and J usage is TRBJ2-6, with unresolved D. This clonotype originated in a man aged 18 to 35 in good health and CMV-seronegative. CDR3 sequence: CASSPFSGANVLTF. The DNA for the CDR3 is TGTGCCAGCAGTCCATTCTCTGGGGCCAACGTCCTGACTTTC.